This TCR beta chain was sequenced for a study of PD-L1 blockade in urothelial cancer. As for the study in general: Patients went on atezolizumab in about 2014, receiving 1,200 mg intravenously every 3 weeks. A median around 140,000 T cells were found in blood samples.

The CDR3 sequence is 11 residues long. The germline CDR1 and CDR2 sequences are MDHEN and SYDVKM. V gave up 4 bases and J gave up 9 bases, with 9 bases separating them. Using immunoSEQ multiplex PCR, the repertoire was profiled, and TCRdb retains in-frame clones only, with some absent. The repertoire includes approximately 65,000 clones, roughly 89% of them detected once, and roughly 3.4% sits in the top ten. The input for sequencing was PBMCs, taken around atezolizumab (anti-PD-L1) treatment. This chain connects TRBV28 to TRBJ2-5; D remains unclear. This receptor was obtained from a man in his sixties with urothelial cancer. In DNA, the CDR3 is TGTGCCAGCAGTTCCACGCAGGCCCAGTACTTC. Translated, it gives CASSSTQAQYF.